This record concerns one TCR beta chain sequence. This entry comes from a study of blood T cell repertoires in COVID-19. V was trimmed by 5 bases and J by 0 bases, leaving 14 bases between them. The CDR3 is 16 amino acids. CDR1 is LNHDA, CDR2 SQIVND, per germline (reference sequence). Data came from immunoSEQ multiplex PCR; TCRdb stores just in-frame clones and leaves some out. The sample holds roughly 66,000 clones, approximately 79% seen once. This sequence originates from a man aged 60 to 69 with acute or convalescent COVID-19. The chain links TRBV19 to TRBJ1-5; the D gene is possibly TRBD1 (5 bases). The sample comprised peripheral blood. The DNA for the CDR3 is TGTGCCAGTAGTGGGCAGGGCCAATATAGCAATCAGCCCCAGCATTTT. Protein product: CASSGQGQYSNQPQHF.